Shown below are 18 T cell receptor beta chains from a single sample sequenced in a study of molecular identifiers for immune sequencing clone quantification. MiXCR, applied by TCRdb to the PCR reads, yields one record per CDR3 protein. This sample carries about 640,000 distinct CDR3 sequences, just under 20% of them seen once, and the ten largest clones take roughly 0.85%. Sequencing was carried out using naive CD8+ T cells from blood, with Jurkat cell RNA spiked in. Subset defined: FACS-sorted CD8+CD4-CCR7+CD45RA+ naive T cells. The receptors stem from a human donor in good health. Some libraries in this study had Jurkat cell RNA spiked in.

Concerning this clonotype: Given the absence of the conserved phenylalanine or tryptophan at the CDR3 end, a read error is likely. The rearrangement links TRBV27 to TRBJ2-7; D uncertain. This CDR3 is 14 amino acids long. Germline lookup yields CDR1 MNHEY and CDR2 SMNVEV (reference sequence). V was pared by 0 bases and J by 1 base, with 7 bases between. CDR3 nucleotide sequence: TGTGCCAGCAGTTTATCGGCGCGTTCCTACGAGCAGTACTTA. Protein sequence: CASSLSARSYEQYL.

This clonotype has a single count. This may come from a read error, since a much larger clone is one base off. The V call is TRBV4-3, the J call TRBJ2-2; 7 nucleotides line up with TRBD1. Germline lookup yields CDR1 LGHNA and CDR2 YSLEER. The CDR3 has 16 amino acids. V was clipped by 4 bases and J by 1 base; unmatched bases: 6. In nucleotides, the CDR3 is TGCGCCAGCAGCCCTGATAGGACAGGGAACACCGGGGAGCTGTTTTTT. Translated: CASSPDRTGNTGELFF.

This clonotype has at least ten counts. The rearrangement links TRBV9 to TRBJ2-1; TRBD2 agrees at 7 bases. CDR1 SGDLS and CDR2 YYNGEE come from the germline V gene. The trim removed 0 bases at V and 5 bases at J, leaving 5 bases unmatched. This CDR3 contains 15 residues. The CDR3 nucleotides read TGTGCCAGCAGCGTAGGCCTAGCGGATAACAATGAGCAGTTCTTC. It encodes CASSVGLADNNEQFF. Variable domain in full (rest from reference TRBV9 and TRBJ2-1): DSGVTQTPKHLITATGQRVTLRCSPRSGDLSVYWYQQSLDQGLQFLIQYYNGEERAKGNILERFSAQQFPDLHSELNLSSLELGDSALYFCASSVGLADNNEQFFGPGTRLTVL.

The CDR3: CASSRKAGVWGEAFF. As DNA, the CDR3 is TGTGCCAGCAGCCGAAAAGCAGGGGTCTGGGGTGAAGCTTTCTTT. V is TRBV3-1 and J is TRBJ1-1; possibly TRBD1 for D (6 bases). The ends were cut back, 4 bases at V and 7 bases at J, with 19 bases in the middle. The CDR3 contains 15 residues. Germline-derived CDR1 and CDR2 are LGHDT and YNNKEL (reference sequence).

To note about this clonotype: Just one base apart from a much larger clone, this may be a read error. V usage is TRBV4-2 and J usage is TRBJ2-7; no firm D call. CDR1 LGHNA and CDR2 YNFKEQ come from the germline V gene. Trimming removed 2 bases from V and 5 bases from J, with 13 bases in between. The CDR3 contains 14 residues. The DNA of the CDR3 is TGTGCCAGCAGCCAATCCCGGGCCCCCCACGAGCAGTACTTC. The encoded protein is CASSQSRAPHEQYF.

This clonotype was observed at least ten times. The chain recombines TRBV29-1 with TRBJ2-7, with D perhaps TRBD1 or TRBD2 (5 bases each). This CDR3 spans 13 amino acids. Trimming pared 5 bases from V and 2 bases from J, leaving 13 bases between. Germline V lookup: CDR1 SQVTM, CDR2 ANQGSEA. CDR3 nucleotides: TGCAGCGTTATGACCGGGACCGCCTACGAGCAGTACTTC. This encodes CSVMTGTAYEQYF.

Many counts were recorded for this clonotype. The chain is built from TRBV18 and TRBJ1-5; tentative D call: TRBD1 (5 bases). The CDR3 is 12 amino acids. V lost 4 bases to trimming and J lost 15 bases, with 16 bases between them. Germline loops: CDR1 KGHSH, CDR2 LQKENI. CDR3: CASSQAGHEGHF. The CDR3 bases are TGTGCCAGCTCACAGGCTGGACACGAGGGGCATTTT.

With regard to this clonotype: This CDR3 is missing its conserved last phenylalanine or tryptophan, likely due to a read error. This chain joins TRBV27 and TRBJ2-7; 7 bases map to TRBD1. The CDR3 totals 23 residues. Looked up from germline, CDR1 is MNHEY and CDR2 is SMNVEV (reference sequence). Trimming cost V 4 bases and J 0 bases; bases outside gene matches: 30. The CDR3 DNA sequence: TGTGCCAGCAGTTATTTCCGAAAGAAGAAAATCCTCGGCAGGGGGTCGGACTCCTACGAGCAGTACCTC. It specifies CASSYFRKKKILGRGSDSYEQYL.

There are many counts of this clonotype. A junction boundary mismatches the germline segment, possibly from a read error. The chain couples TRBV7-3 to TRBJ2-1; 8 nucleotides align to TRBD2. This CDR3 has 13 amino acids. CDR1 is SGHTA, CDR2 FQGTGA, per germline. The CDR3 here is CASSLAGGNEQFF. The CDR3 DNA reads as TGCGCCAGCAGCTTGGCGGGGGGCAATGAGCAGTTCTTC.

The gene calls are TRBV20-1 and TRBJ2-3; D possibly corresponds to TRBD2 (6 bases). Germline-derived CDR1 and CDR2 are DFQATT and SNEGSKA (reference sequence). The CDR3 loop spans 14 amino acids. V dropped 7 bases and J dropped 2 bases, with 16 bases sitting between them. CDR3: CSVPERRDTDTQYF. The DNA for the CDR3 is TGCAGTGTACCAGAGCGGCGGGACACAGATACGCAGTATTTT.

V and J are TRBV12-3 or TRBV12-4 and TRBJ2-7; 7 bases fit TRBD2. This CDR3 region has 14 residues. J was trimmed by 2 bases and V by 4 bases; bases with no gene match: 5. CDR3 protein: CASSSAGTTYEQYF. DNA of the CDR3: TGTGCCAGCAGTTCCGCCGGGACTACCTACGAGCAGTACTTC.

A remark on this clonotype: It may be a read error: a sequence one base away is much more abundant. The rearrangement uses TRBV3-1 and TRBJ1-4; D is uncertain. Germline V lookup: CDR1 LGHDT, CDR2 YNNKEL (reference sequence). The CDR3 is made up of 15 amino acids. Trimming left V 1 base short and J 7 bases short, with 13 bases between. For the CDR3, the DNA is TGTGCCAGCAGCCAAGCGACAAGGGCGACTGAAAAACTGTTTTTT. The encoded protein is CASSQATRATEKLFF.

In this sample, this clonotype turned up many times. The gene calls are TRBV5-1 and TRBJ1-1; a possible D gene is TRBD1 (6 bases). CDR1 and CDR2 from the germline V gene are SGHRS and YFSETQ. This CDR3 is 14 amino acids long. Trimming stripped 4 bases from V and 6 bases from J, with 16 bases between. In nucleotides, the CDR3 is TGCGCCAGCAGCACCGGACAGTTCGCCGCTGAAGCTTTCTTT. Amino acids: CASSTGQFAAEAFF.

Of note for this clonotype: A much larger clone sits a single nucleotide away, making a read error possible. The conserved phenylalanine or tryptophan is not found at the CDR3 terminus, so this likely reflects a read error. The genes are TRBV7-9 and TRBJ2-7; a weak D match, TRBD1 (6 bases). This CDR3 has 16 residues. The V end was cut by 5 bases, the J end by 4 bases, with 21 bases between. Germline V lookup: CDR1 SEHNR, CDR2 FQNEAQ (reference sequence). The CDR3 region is CASSPQVPGQIYEQYS. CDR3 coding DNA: TGTGCCAGCAGCCCTCAGGTACCGGGACAAATATACGAGCAGTACTCC.

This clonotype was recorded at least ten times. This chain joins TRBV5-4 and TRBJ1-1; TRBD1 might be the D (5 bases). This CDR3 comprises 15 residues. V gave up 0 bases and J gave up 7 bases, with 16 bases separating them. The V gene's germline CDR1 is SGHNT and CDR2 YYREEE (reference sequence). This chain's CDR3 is CASSLGGEPPIEAFF. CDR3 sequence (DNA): TGTGCCAGCAGCTTGGGAGGGGAACCCCCCATTGAAGCTTTCTTT.

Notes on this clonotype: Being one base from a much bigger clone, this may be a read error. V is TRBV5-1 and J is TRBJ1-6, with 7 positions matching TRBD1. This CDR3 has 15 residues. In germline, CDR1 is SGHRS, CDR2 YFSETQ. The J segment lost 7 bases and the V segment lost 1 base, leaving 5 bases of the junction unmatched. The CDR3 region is CASSLTGQKNSPLHF. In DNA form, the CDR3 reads TGCGCCAGCAGCTTGACGGGACAGAAGAATTCACCCCTCCACTTT.

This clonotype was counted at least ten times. DNA of the CDR3: TGTGCCAGCTCACCCCACGGGAGTGAAACAGATACGCAGTATTTT. Translating it yields CASSPHGSETDTQYF. The J gene is TRBJ2-3, the V gene TRBV18, with D possibly being TRBD2 (6 bases). CDR3 length: 15 residues. Germline V gene lookup returns CDR1 KGHSH and CDR2 LQKENI. V was trimmed by 3 bases and J by 3 bases, leaving 13 bases between them.

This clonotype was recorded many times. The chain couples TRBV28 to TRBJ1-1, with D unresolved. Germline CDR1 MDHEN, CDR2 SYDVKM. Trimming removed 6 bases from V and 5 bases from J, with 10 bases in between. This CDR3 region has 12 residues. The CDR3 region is CASSRDETEAFF. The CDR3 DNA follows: TGTGCCAGCAGCCGAGACGAGACTGAAGCTTTCTTT. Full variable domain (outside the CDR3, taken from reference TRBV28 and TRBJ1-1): DVKVTQSSRYLVKRTGEKVFLECVQDMDHENMFWYRQDPGLGLRLIYFSYDVKMKEKGDIPEGYSVSREKKERFSLILESASTNQTSMYLCASSRDETEAFFGQGTRLTVV.